These T cell receptor beta chains were read from a single sample in a study of blood T cell repertoires in COVID-19. Sequenced by immunoSEQ multiplex PCR; TCRdb stores in-frame clones only, minus some. The top ten hold roughly 1.4% of the sample, which has 200,000 to 250,000 clones, around nine tenths seen once. Sequencing was performed on peripheral blood. The origin of the receptors is a man aged 80 or over with acute or convalescent COVID-19. Each CDR3 is given with its conserved first and last residue. The D gene is left open where the match is weak. The size entry is marked missing in some rows and otherwise reads once, few, many or a size class.

d_call	v_call	j_call	clone_size	cdr3_nt	cdr3_aa
NA	TRBV6-5	TRBJ1-5	NA	TGTGCCAGCAGTTACTCGAGACAGGCCGGGCAGCCCCAGCATTTT	CASSYSRQAGQPQHF
TRBD2	TRBV5-1	TRBJ2-3	once	TGCGCCAGCACCACGGGAGGGATAGGCACAGATACGCAGTATTTT	CASTTGGIGTDTQYF
TRBD2	TRBV7-2	TRBJ2-3	NA	TGTGCCAGCAGCTTAGCGCCGGGACTAGAGTCAGATACGCAGTATTTT	CASSLAPGLESDTQYF
TRBD2	TRBV7-8	TRBJ2-3	NA	TGTGCCAGCAGCTTTACGACTAGCGGGGATTTATCTAGCACAGATACGCAGTATTTT	CASSFTTSGDLSSTDTQYF
NA	TRBV18	TRBJ1-1	NA	TGTGCCAGCTCACCAAGCCAGGGGATCTTGACTGAAGCTTTCTTT	CASSPSQGILTEAFF
TRBD1	TRBV19	TRBJ2-7	NA	TGTGCCAGTAGTAACCCGGGACAGGGGGTTGCCTACGAGCAGTACTTC	CASSNPGQGVAYEQYF
NA	TRBV18	TRBJ2-6	NA	TGTGCCAGCTCACCCGCCCGACAGGCCCTCTCTGGGGCCAACGTCCTGACTTTC	CASSPARQALSGANVLTF
NA	TRBV7-6	TRBJ2-7	NA	TGTGCCAGCAGCTTAGCCCCTAGCGCATCTAACGAGCAGTACTTC	CASSLAPSASNEQYF
TRBD2	TRBV9	TRBJ2-3	NA	TGTGCCAGCAGCGCGACTAGCGGGGCTGGGGATACGCAGTATTTT	CASSATSGAGDTQYF
NA	TRBV12-3/TRBV12-4	TRBJ1-2	NA	TGTGCCAGCAGCCCTACCAGGGTTGCCTACACCTTC	CASSPTRVAYTF
NA	TRBV6-2/TRBV6-3	TRBJ2-3	NA	TGTGCCAGCAGTCCCATATCGGTCGGTACGCAGTATTTT	CASSPISVGTQYF
NA	TRBV3-1/TRBV3-2	TRBJ2-3	NA	TGTGCCAGCAGCCCCAAGGGTCTAGCAGCAGATACGCAGTATTTT	CASSPKGLAADTQYF
NA	TRBV5-4	TRBJ2-2	NA	TGTGCCAGCAGCTTGCCTACCAACACCGGGGAGCTGTTTTTT	CASSLPTNTGELFF
NA	TRBV3-1/TRBV3-2	TRBJ1-1	NA	TGTGCCAGCAGCCAAGGCGGGGCCAGCACTGAAGCTTTCTTT	CASSQGGASTEAFF
TRBD1	TRBV7-3	TRBJ2-1	NA	TGTGCCAGCAGCTTAGAGGGACAGGGTACGAATCAGTTCTTC	CASSLEGQGTNQFF
NA	TRBV5-1	TRBJ2-7	once	TGCGCCAGCAGCTTACCTAGCTCCTACGAGCAGTACTTC	CASSLPSSYEQYF
NA	TRBV6-1	TRBJ1-4	once	TGTGCCAGCAGTGAAGGCGTCGGGGTCTATGGGAAACTGTTTTTT	CASSEGVGVYGKLFF